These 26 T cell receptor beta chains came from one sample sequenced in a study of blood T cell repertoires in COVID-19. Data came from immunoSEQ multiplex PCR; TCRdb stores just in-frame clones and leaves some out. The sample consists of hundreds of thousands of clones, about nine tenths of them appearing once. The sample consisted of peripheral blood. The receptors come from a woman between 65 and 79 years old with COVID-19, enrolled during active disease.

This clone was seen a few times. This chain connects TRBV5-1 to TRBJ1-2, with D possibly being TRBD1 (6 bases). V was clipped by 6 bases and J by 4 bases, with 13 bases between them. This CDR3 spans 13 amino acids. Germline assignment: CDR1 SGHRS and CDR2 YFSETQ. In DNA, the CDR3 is TGCGCCAGCACTACGGACAGTACCTATGGCTACACCTTC. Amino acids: CASTTDSTYGYTF.

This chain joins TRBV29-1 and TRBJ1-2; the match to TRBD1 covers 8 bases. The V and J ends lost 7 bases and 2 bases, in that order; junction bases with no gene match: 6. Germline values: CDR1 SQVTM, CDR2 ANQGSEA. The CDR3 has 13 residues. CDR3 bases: TGCAGCGCATTGACAGGGGTCAACTATGGCTACACCTTC. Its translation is CSALTGVNYGYTF.

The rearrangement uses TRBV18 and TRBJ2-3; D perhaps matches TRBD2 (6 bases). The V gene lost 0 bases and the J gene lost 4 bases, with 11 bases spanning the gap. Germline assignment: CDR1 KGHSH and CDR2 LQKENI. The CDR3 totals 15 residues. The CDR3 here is CASSPPGTSPDTQYF. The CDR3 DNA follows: TGTGCCAGCTCACCACCGGGCACTAGCCCAGATACGCAGTATTTT.

This CDR3 reads CASSQEPSGVRDNEQFF. The DNA for the CDR3 is TGCGCCAGCAGCCAAGAACCCAGCGGGGTTCGGGACAATGAGCAGTTCTTC. This rearrangement joins TRBV4-3 to TRBJ2-1; 7 bases agree with TRBD2. The CDR3 spans 17 residues. Trimming removed 0 bases from V and 5 bases from J; junction bases left unmatched: 10. Germline loops: CDR1 LGHNA, CDR2 YSLEER.

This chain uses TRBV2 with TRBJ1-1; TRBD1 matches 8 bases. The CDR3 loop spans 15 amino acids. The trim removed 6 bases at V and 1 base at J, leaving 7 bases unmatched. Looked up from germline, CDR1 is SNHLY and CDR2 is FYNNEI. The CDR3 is CASRAGTGANTEAFF. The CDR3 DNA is TGTGCCAGCAGAGCCGGGACAGGAGCGAACACTGAAGCTTTCTTT.

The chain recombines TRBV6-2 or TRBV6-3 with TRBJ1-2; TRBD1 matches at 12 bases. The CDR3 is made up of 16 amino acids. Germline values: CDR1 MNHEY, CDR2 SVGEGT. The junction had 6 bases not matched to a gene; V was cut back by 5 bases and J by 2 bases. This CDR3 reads CASSRTGTGGNYGYTF. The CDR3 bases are TGTGCCAGCAGTCGCACCGGGACAGGGGGCAACTATGGCTACACCTTC.

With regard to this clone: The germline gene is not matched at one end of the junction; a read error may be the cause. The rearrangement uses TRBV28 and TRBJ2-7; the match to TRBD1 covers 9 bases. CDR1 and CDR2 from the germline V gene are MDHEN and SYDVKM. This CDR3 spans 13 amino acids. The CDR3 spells CASTPSTGGESRF. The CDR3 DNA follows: TGTGCCAGCACACCTTCTACAGGGGGCGAGTCCCGTTTC.

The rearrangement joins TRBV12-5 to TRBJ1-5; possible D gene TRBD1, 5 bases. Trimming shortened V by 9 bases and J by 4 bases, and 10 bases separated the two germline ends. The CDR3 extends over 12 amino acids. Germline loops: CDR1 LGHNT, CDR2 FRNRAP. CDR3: CASAGDNQPQHF. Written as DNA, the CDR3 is TGTGCTAGCGCGGGGGATAATCAGCCCCAGCATTTT.

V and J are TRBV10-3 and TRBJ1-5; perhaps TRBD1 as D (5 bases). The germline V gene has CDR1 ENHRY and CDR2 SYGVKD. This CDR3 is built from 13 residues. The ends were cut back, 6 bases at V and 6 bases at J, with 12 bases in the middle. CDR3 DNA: TGTGCCATCAGATCCAGGGAGGGTCAGCCCCAGCATTTT. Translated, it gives CAIRSREGQPQHF.

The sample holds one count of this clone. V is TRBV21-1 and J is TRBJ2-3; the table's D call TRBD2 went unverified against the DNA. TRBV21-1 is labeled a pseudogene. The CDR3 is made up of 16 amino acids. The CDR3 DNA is TGTGCCAGCAGCACCTTCCGGGGGGGGGCCGGAGATACGCAGTATTTT. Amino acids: CASSTFRGGAGDTQYF.

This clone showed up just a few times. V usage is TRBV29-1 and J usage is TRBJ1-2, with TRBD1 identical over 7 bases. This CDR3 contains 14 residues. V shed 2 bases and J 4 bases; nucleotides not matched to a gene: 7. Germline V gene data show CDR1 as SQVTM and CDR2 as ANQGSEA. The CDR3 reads CSVEKQGQIYGYTF. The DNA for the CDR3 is TGCAGCGTTGAAAAACAGGGGCAAATCTATGGCTACACCTTC.

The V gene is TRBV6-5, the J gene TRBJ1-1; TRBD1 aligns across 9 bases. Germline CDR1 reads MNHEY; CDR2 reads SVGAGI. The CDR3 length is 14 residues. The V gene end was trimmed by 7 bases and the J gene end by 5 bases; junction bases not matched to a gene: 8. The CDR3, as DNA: TGTGCCAGCATCACCACAGGGGGCCGGACTGAAGCTTTCTTT. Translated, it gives CASITTGGRTEAFF.

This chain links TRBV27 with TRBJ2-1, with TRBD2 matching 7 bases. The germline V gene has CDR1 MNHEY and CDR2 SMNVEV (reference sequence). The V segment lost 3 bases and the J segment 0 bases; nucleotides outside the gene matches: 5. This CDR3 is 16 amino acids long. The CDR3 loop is CASSLFGGSSYNEQFF. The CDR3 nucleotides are TGTGCCAGCAGTTTGTTCGGGGGGAGCTCCTACAATGAGCAGTTCTTC.

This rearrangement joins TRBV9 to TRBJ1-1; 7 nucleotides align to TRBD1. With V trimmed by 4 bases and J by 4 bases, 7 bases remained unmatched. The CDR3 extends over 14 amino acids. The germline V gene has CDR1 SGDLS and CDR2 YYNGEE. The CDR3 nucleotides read TGTGCCAGCAGCCCCAACCGACAGGGCACTGAAGCTTTCTTT. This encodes CASSPNRQGTEAFF.

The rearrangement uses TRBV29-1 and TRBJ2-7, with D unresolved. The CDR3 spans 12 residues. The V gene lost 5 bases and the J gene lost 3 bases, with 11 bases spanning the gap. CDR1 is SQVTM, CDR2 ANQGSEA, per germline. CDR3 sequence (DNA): TGCAGCGTTCGGCAGGAACTCTACGAGCAGTACTTC. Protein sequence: CSVRQELYEQYF.

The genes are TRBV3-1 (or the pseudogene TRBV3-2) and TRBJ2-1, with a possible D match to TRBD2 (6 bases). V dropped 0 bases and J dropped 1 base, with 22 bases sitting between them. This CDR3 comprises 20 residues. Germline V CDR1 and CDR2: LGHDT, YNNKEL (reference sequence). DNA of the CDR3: TGTGCCAGCAGCCAAGAGCCGGGACTGTGGCTGGGTGCTTCCTACAATGAGCAGTTCTTC. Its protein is CASSQEPGLWLGASYNEQFF.

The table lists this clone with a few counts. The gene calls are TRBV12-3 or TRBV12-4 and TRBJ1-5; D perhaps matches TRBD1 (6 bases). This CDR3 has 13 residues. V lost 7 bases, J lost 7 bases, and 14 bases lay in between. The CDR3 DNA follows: TGTGCCAGCATGCGACAGGCCGGGCAGCCCCAGCATTTT. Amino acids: CASMRQAGQPQHF.

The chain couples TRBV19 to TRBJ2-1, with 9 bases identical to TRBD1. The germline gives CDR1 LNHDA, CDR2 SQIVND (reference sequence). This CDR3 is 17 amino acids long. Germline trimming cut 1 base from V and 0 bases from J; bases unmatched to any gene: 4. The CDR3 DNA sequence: TGTGCCAGTAGTATAGGTGCACAGGGGGCCTCCTACAATGAGCAGTTCTTC. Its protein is CASSIGAQGASYNEQFF.

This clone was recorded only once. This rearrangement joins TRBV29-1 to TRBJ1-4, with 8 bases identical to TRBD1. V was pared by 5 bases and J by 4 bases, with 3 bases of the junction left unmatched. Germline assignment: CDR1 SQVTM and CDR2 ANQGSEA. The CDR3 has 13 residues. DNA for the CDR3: TGCAGCGTTATAACAGGGGGTAATGAAAAACTGTTTTTT. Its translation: CSVITGGNEKLFF.

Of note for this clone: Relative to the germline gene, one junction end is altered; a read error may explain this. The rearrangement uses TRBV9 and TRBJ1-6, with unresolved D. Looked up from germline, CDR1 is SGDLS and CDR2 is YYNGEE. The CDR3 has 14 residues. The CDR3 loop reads CASIASSYNSPLHF. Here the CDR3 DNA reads TGTGCTAGCATAGCCAGCTCCTATAATTCACCCCTCCACTTT.

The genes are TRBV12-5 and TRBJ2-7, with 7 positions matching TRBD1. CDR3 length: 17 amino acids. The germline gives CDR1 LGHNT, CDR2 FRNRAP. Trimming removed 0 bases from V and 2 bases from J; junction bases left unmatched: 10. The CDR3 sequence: CASGLVLDGTEPYEQYF. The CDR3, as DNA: TGTGCTAGTGGTTTGGTACTTGACGGGACAGAACCCTACGAGCAGTACTTC.

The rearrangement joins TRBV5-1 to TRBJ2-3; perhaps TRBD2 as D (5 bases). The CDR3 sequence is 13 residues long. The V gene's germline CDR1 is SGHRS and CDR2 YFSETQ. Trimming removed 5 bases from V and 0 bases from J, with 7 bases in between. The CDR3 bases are TGCGCCAGCAGGGCTAGCAGCACAGATACGCAGTATTTT. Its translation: CASRASSTDTQYF.

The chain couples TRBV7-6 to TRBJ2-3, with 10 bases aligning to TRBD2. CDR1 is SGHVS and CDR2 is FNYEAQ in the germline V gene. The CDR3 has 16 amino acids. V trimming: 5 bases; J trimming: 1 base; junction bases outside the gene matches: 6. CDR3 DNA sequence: TGTGCCAGCAGCGTCCAGCGGGGGGGCGGCACAGATACGCAGTATTTT. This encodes CASSVQRGGGTDTQYF.

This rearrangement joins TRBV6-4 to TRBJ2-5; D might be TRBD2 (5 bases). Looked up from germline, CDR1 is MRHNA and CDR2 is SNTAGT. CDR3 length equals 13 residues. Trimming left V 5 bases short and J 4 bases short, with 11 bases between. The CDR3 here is CASSPGVGETQYF. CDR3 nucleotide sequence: TGTGCCAGCAGTCCCGGGGTAGGAGAGACCCAGTACTTC.

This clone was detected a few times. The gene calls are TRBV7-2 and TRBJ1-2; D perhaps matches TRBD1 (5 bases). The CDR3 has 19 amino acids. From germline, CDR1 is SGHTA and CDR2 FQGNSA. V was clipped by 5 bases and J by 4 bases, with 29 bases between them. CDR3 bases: TGTGCCAGCAGCCCACGCGTAGCCATCGACAGCCTCCCAAGCTATGGCTACACCTTC. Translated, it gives CASSPRVAIDSLPSYGYTF.

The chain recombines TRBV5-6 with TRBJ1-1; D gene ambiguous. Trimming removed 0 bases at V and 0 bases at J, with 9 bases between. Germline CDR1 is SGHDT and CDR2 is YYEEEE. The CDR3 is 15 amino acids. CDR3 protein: CASSLDAEMNTEAFF. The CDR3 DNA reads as TGTGCCAGCAGCTTGGATGCAGAAATGAACACTGAAGCTTTCTTT.